The 24 T cell receptor beta chains reported below all come from one sample, sequenced in a study of OX40 agonist ivuxolimab in advanced cancers. Sequencing was performed with immunoSEQ multiplex PCR; in TCRdb, only in-frame clones are kept and a portion is missing. The sample lists 65,000 to 80,000 clones; 70% to 90% were seen once. Sequences were derived from CD4+ or CD8+ T cells sorted from blood, sampled in a trial of the OX40 agonist ivuxolimab. The receptors originated from an adult with an advanced solid tumor such as melanoma, head and neck, liver or kidney cancer.

The chain carries TRBV2 and TRBJ2-2; D unresolved. In germline, CDR1 is SNHLY, CDR2 FYNNEI. Trimming cost V 5 bases and J 7 bases, with 17 bases left between them. There are 15 residues in the CDR3. CDR3 region: CASSRAPPDGGELFF. The DNA of the CDR3 is TGTGCCAGCAGTCGGGCCCCGCCAGATGGCGGGGAGCTGTTTTTT.

The chain combines TRBV30 with TRBJ2-2, with unresolved D. The CDR3 extends over 13 amino acids. Trimming left V 2 bases short and J 8 bases short, with 12 bases between. Germline CDR1 is GTSNPN and CDR2 is SVGIG (reference sequence). CDR3 sequence: CAWSSLIGGELFF. The CDR3 DNA reads as TGTGCCTGGAGTAGTCTAATAGGGGGGGAGCTGTTTTTT.

This clone was recorded only once. The chain joins TRBV5-4 to TRBJ1-1; the D is unclear. CDR3 length: 13 amino acids. From germline, CDR1 is SGHNT and CDR2 YYREEE (reference sequence). V was pared by 0 bases and J by 6 bases, with 9 bases between. CDR3 bases: TGTGCCAGCAGCTTGGGGGGATCGGCTGAAGCTTTCTTT. Translation gives CASSLGGSAEAFF.

This clone has a handful of counts. The chain has TRBV7-9 and TRBJ2-7; 11 bases fit TRBD2. Per the germline V gene, CDR1 is SEHNR and CDR2 is FQNEAQ (reference sequence). This CDR3 has 14 residues. The V and J ends lost 2 bases and 7 bases, in that order; junction bases with no gene match: 4. The CDR3 DNA follows: TGTGCCAGCAGCTTATTGGGACTAGCGGTGGAGCAGTACTTC. Translating it yields CASSLLGLAVEQYF.

The J gene is TRBJ1-1, the V gene TRBV10-3; 7 bases are shared with TRBD1. The CDR3 extends over 13 amino acids. Germline V gene sequence: CDR1 ENHRY, CDR2 SYGVKD. The ends lost 6 bases at V and 5 bases at J; junction bases unmatched: 6. The CDR3 loop reads CAISDRERTEAFF. CDR3 in DNA: TGTGCCATCAGCGACAGGGAACGGACTGAAGCTTTCTTT.

The V and J genes are TRBV7-2 and TRBJ2-1, with TRBD2 as a possible D gene (6 bases). Trimming removed 4 bases at V and 5 bases at J, with 21 bases between. From germline, CDR1 is SGHTA and CDR2 FQGNSA. CDR3 length: 17 residues. Here the CDR3 DNA reads TGTGCCAGCAGCTACACGCAGGGACTGGTCTACAACAATGAGCAGTTCTTC. It encodes CASSYTQGLVYNNEQFF.

V is TRBV9 and J is TRBJ2-7, with D tentatively TRBD2 (6 bases). The CDR3 is 14 residues long. Looked up from germline, CDR1 is SGDLS and CDR2 is YYNGEE. V was cut by 0 bases and J by 3 bases, with 10 bases left in between. In DNA, the CDR3 is TGTGCCAGCAGCGTAGGAGGGACTTACTACGAGCAGTACTTC. This sequence encodes CASSVGGTYYEQYF.

The chain is built from TRBV6-5 and TRBJ2-7; 12 bases are shared with TRBD2. Germline values: CDR1 MNHEY, CDR2 SVGAGI. CDR3 length: 15 amino acids. The ends lost 6 bases at V and 2 bases at J; junction bases unmatched: 5. The chain's CDR3 is CASSARTSGTYEQYF. The CDR3 DNA is TGTGCCAGCAGCGCCCGGACTAGCGGGACCTACGAGCAGTACTTC.

The chain links TRBV5-6 to TRBJ2-7; the match to TRBD1 covers 7 bases. Trimming cost V 1 base and J 5 bases; bases outside gene matches: 3. This CDR3 region has 13 residues. Per germline, CDR1 SGHDT and CDR2 YYEEEE. The CDR3 bases are TGTGCCAGCAGCTTGATCGACAGGGACGAGCAGTACTTC. This sequence encodes CASSLIDRDEQYF.

This clone was counted a few times. J is TRBJ1-2 and V is TRBV6-5, with D maybe TRBD1 (5 bases). Between the trimmed V and J ends, which lost 5 bases and 5 bases, there was a span of 15 bases. CDR3 size: 14 residues. The germline gives CDR1 MNHEY, CDR2 SVGAGI. DNA of the CDR3: TGTGCCAGCAGTGGGGCAGGGCATCAGTATGGCTACACCTTC. Translated: CASSGAGHQYGYTF.

V usage is TRBV27 and J usage is TRBJ1-1; D uncertain. The CDR3 is made up of 13 amino acids. Trimming cost V 7 bases and J 4 bases, with 13 bases left between them. Germline CDR1 MNHEY, CDR2 SMNVEV (reference sequence). CDR3 sequence reads: CASMDMGSTEAFF. CDR3 nucleotides: TGTGCCAGCATGGATATGGGGAGCACTGAAGCTTTCTTT.

The rearrangement links TRBV9 to TRBJ1-2; 8 bases are a match to TRBD1. Trimming took 4 bases from V and 0 from J; bases not matched to a gene: 17. CDR1 and CDR2 (germline): SGDLS, YYNGEE. This CDR3 spans 19 amino acids. The CDR3 DNA reads as TGTGCCAGCAGCTTTGACCCCTCGACAGGGGCGATAGCTAACTATGGCTACACCTTC. Its translation: CASSFDPSTGAIANYGYTF.

The chain recombines TRBV28 with TRBJ2-3; 8 bases map to TRBD1. Trimming removed 5 bases from V and 0 bases from J; junction bases left unmatched: 4. The germline gives CDR1 MDHEN, CDR2 SYDVKM. The CDR3 length is 15 residues. The CDR3 DNA reads TGTGCCAGCAGTGCGGACAGGGTTAGCACAGATACGCAGTATTTT. This sequence encodes CASSADRVSTDTQYF.

The chain couples TRBV29-1 to TRBJ2-5, with TRBD1 as a possible D gene (6 bases). This CDR3 has 14 residues. Germline lookup yields CDR1 SQVTM and CDR2 ANQGSEA. The ends were cut back, 0 bases at V and 2 bases at J, with 10 bases in the middle. The CDR3 DNA reads TGCAGCGTTGAAGATTTGGACAGACAAGAGACCCAGTACTTC. The encoded protein is CSVEDLDRQETQYF.

CDR3 residues: CASSIGGEQFF. The CDR3 DNA reads TGTGCCAGTAGTATAGGTGGTGAGCAGTTCTTC. The J gene is TRBJ2-1, the V gene TRBV19; D gene uncertain. The CDR3 runs 11 residues. In germline, CDR1 is LNHDA, CDR2 SQIVND (reference sequence). V was clipped by 1 base and J by 9 bases, with 4 bases between them.

This chain connects TRBV27 to TRBJ2-3; a possible D gene is TRBD2 (6 bases). The length of the CDR3 is 16 residues. V shed 4 bases and J shed 4 bases, with 18 bases lying between them. The V gene's germline CDR1 is MNHEY and CDR2 SMNVEV (reference sequence). Here the CDR3 DNA reads TGTGCCAGCAGTTCGATACTAGCTGCCAAGGCAGATACGCAGTATTTT. Its translation: CASSSILAAKADTQYF.

This clone was observed once. The rearrangement uses TRBV27 and TRBJ2-3; 11 nucleotides agree with TRBD2. Germline V CDR1 and CDR2: MNHEY, SMNVEV (reference sequence). V was clipped by 6 bases and J by 6 bases; unmatched bases: 8. The CDR3 has 15 amino acids. The DNA for the CDR3 is TGTGCCAGCAGCTTCGGACTAGCGGGTTTGGATACGCAGTATTTT. This translates into CASSFGLAGLDTQYF.

The rearrangement links TRBV18 to TRBJ1-2; D remains unclear. Trimming shortened V by 2 bases and J by 2 bases, and 12 bases separated the two germline ends. CDR3 length equals 15 residues. Looked up from germline, CDR1 is KGHSH and CDR2 is LQKENI. CDR3 DNA: TGTGCCAGCTCACCAACGGCGGCAGAGAACTATGGCTACACCTTC. Translating gives CASSPTAAENYGYTF.

The chain uses TRBV6-5 and TRBJ2-5, with D possibly TRBD1 on 5 matching bases. CDR1 and CDR2 (germline): MNHEY, SVGAGI. The V end lost 3 bases, the J end lost 1 base, and 9 bases lay between the germline ends. The CDR3 totals 14 residues. Here the CDR3 DNA reads TGTGCCAGCAGTTATGACAGATTCCAAGAGACCCAGTACTTC. Translation: CASSYDRFQETQYF.

This rearrangement joins TRBV14 to TRBJ2-7, with 11 bases aligning to TRBD2. The CDR3 runs to 16 residues. V was clipped by 1 base and J by 0 bases; unmatched bases: 2. Looked up from germline, CDR1 is SGHDN and CDR2 is FVKESK. CDR3 protein: CASSQATSGTSYEQYF. For the CDR3, the DNA is TGTGCCAGCAGCCAAGCGACTAGCGGGACCTCCTACGAGCAGTACTTC.

The V call is TRBV11-1, the J call TRBJ2-5, with 8 bases that match TRBD2. The CDR3 has 15 amino acids. The V gene's germline CDR1 is SGHAT and CDR2 FQDESV (reference sequence). V lost 0 bases and J lost 5; bases outside the gene matches: 5. CDR3 sequence reads: CASSLAPTGGETQYF. CDR3 sequence (DNA): TGTGCCAGCAGCTTAGCCCCGACGGGAGGGGAGACCCAGTACTTC.

The rearrangement links TRBV18 to TRBJ2-7, with D hard to call. This CDR3 comprises 14 residues. V gave up 1 base and J gave up 1 base, with 8 bases separating them. CDR1 and CDR2 from the germline V gene are KGHSH and LQKENI. The CDR3 sequence is CASSPRVGSYEQYF. Written as DNA, the CDR3 is TGTGCCAGCTCACCACGGGTAGGATCCTACGAGCAGTACTTC.

The V and J genes are TRBV5-1 and TRBJ2-1; D might be TRBD2 (5 bases). The germline gives CDR1 SGHRS, CDR2 YFSETQ. V dropped 2 bases and J dropped 0 bases, with 9 bases sitting between them. This CDR3 region has 15 residues. The CDR3 loop is CASSLLGYSYNEQFF. The CDR3 DNA follows: TGCGCCAGCAGCTTACTAGGGTACTCCTACAATGAGCAGTTCTTC. Supplemented by reference TRBV5-1 and TRBJ2-1, the full variable domain reads KAGVTQTPRYLIKTRGQQVTLSCSPISGHRSVSWYQQTPGQGLQFLFEYFSETQRNKGNFPGRFSGRQFSNSRSEMNVSTLELGDSALYLCASSLLGYSYNEQFFGPGTRLTVL.

The chain links TRBV15 to TRBJ2-3; 9 nucleotides line up with TRBD1. Germline V gives CDR1 LNHNV, CDR2 YYDKDF (reference sequence). There are 15 residues in the CDR3. V lost 3 bases and J lost 4; bases outside the gene matches: 5. Here the CDR3 DNA reads TGTGCCACCAGCAGCGGGACAGGGTCACCAGATACGCAGTATTTT. It specifies CATSSGTGSPDTQYF.